This TCR beta chain originates from a study of blood T cell repertoires in COVID-19. The wider study: Collection of acute and convalescent COVID-19 samples took place in the United States, Italy and Spain. The analysed material was cDNA or gDNA that came from T cells, B-cell-depleted T cells, or PBMCs.

The table came from immunoSEQ multiplex PCR; TCRdb's copy has only in-frame clones and leaves some out. Among about 61,000 clones listed, 90% to 95% were seen once. The V end lost 7 bases, the J end lost 7 bases, and 23 bases lay between the germline ends. The CDR3 has 15 residues. Germline CDR1 is LNHDA and CDR2 is SQIVND (reference sequence). The chain links TRBV19 to TRBJ2-7, with a possible D match to TRBD2 (5 bases). Sequencing input: peripheral blood. The source of this sequence is a human donor in a cohort sampled during active COVID-19. CDR3 in amino acids: CASTKGGSRRGEQYF. CDR3 bases: TGTGCCAGTACCAAAGGAGGCAGCCGGCGAGGAGAGCAGTACTTC.